What follows are 27 T cell receptor beta chains derived from one specimen sequenced in a study. Via MiXCR, TCRdb re-called the RT-PCR reads, giving one row per CDR3 protein. The table records about 150 distinct CDR3 sequences, roughly 83% of them present only once. Sequencing was performed on memory CD4+ T cells from salivary gland. Receptors were obtained from a female donor with primary Sjogren's syndrome.

About this clonotype: A library prepared for alpha chains yielded this beta chain as an off-target read; its size is of little meaning. The chain uses TRBV5-1 and TRBJ2-7; unclear D gene. This CDR3 is built from 13 residues. Deletions cut 1 base from V and 5 bases from J, with 10 bases between. CDR1 SGHRS and CDR2 YFSETQ come from the germline V gene. DNA of the CDR3: TGCGCCAGCAGCTTGTGGGCTGCAGACGAGCAGTACTTC. This gives the protein CASSLWAADEQYF.

This clonotype was observed a single time. This beta chain is an unintended read in a library built for alpha chains; its size means little. The chain has TRBV20-1 and TRBJ2-3; 7 bases fit TRBD2. The CDR3 is 14 amino acids. Germline V gives CDR1 DFQATT, CDR2 SNEGSKA (reference sequence). V shed 3 bases and J 1 base; nucleotides not matched to a gene: 4. The CDR3, as DNA: TGCAGTGCTAGTCAGAGCGGGGGCACAGATACGCAGTATTTT. Translation gives CSASQSGGTDTQYF.

The table lists this clonotype with a count of one. The size of this beta chain means little, since it is a stray read in a library made for alpha chains. This chain's CDR3 is CASSSHGSGNQPQHF. The CDR3 nucleotides are TGTGCCAGCAGCTCTCACGGGAGCGGCAATCAGCCCCAGCATTTT. This rearrangement joins TRBV6-5 to TRBJ1-5; no firm D call. Deletions cut 6 bases from V and 2 bases from J, with 14 bases between. The length of the CDR3 is 15 residues. In germline, CDR1 is MNHEY, CDR2 SVGAGI.

To note about this clonotype: This beta chain was picked up by a library intended for alpha chains and is off target, so its count carries little meaning. V usage is TRBV7-6 and J usage is TRBJ2-3; 8 bases are shared with TRBD1. V was clipped by 6 bases and J by 4 bases; unmatched bases: 12. This CDR3 has 16 amino acids. CDR1 and CDR2 from the germline V gene are SGHVS and FNYEAQ. The chain's CDR3 is CASSRTGIGSADTQYF. In DNA, the CDR3 is TGTGCCAGCAGTCGGACAGGGATAGGTTCGGCAGATACGCAGTATTTT. Full variable domain (outside the CDR3, taken from reference TRBV7-6 and TRBJ2-3): GAGVSQSPRYKVTKRGQDVALRCDPISGHVSLYWYRQALGQGPEFLTYFNYEAQQDKSGLPNDRFSAERPEGSISTLTIQRTEQRDSAMYRCASSRTGIGSADTQYFGPGTRLTVL.

With respect to this clonotype: The library was prepared for alpha chains; this beta chain is a stray read, so its frequency means little. The rearrangement joins TRBV6-1 to TRBJ2-7; 14 bases line up with TRBD2. The CDR3 sequence is 16 residues long. Germline lookup yields CDR1 MNHNS and CDR2 SASEGT. Trimming took 6 bases from V and 2 from J; bases not matched to a gene: 6. The CDR3 DNA reads TGTGCCAGCAGCCGAGGACTAGCGGGAGGCACCTACGAGCAGTACTTC. Translating it yields CASSRGLAGGTYEQYF.

Worth noting for this clonotype: This beta chain is a stray sequence in a library constructed for alpha chains; its clone size is not meaningful. J is TRBJ2-5 and V is TRBV5-1; D ambiguous. This CDR3 spans 14 amino acids. Germline lookup yields CDR1 SGHRS and CDR2 YFSETQ. The V gene lost 1 base and the J gene lost 1 base, with 8 bases spanning the gap. CDR3 region: CASSLTSSQETQYF. The CDR3 coding sequence is TGCGCCAGCAGCTTGACCAGTAGCCAAGAGACCCAGTACTTC.

On this clonotype: This beta chain is a stray read from a library made for alpha chains; its abundance is not meaningful. The rearrangement links TRBV18 to TRBJ2-3; 9 bases map to TRBD2. The trim removed 3 bases at V and 0 bases at J, leaving 4 bases unmatched. The CDR3 covers 16 residues. Germline lookup yields CDR1 KGHSH and CDR2 LQKENI. CDR3 sequence: CASSPRGLASTDTQYF. The CDR3 nucleotides are TGTGCCAGCTCACCGCGCGGACTAGCGAGCACAGATACGCAGTATTTT.

On this clonotype: The library was built for alpha chains, so this beta chain is an off-target read and its size means little. The chain employs TRBV12-3 or TRBV12-4 and TRBJ2-3; 7 nucleotides align to TRBD2. The CDR3 is made up of 13 amino acids. V lost 6 bases to trimming and J lost 1 base; unmatched junction nucleotides: 1. The CDR3 protein is CASRLAGTDTQYF. Here the CDR3 DNA reads TGTGCCAGCAGGCTAGCGGGCACAGATACGCAGTATTTT.

As concerns this clonotype: Since the library was made to target alpha chains, this beta chain is a stray read and its abundance is not meaningful. This sequence joins TRBV5-1 and TRBJ2-3; D uncertain. Trimming cost V 0 bases and J 4 bases, with 9 bases left between them. CDR1 is SGHRS and CDR2 is YFSETQ in the germline V gene. The length of the CDR3 is 14 residues. The CDR3 DNA reads TGCGCCAGCAGCTTGGGTAGAGGCCCAGATACGCAGTATTTT. This gives the protein CASSLGRGPDTQYF.

In the case of this clonotype: This beta chain lies outside the target of a library built for alpha chains; its clone size means little. The V gene is TRBV20-1, the J gene TRBJ1-5; TRBD1 aligns across 7 bases. Germline CDR1 and CDR2: DFQATT and SNEGSKA (reference sequence). The CDR3 extends over 13 amino acids. The junction had 8 bases not matched to a gene; V was cut back by 8 bases and J by 4 bases. CDR3 nucleotide sequence: TGCAGTTGCAACAGGGGAATTAATCAGCCCCAGCATTTT. Residues: CSCNRGINQPQHF.

This clonotype came up a few times. This beta chain is off target for a library built for alpha chains, so its abundance means little. This chain links TRBV5-1 with TRBJ2-7; 7 bases are a match to TRBD2. Germline trimming cut 1 base from V and 3 bases from J; bases unmatched to any gene: 4. The CDR3 is 14 amino acids. CDR1 and CDR2 (germline): SGHRS, YFSETQ. The CDR3 loop reads CASSLMGGSYEQYF. The CDR3 DNA follows: TGCGCCAGCAGCTTGATGGGGGGGAGCTACGAGCAGTACTTC.

To note about this clonotype: The library was prepared for alpha chains; this beta chain is a stray read, so its frequency means little. The chain employs TRBV5-5 and TRBJ2-3; D is undetermined. This CDR3 spans 14 amino acids. Germline CDR1 is SGHKS and CDR2 is YYEKEE (reference sequence). V was cut by 4 bases and J by 6 bases, with 15 bases left in between. The CDR3, as DNA: TGTGCCAGCAGCCGTACATTGTTCACGGATACGCAGTATTTT. Translation gives CASSRTLFTDTQYF.

About this clonotype itself: This beta chain came through as a stray read in a library set up for alpha chains, and its size says little. The V and J genes are TRBV20-1 and TRBJ2-5; tentatively, D is TRBD1 or TRBD2 (5 bases each). Germline CDR1 is DFQATT and CDR2 is SNEGSKA (reference sequence). This CDR3 has 10 amino acids. The ends were cut back, 6 bases at V and 7 bases at J, with 9 bases in the middle. The CDR3 protein is CSAGDGTQYF. The CDR3 DNA reads TGCAGTGCGGGGGACGGGACCCAGTACTTC.

Turning to this clonotype: In a library made to pick up alpha chains, this beta chain is a stray read with a size that means little. The gene calls are TRBV20-1 and TRBJ2-3; D is uncertain. V was trimmed by 6 bases and J by 2 bases, leaving 6 bases between them. The CDR3 sequence is 11 residues long. The germline V gene has CDR1 DFQATT and CDR2 SNEGSKA (reference sequence). The CDR3 sequence: CSAPFTDTQYF. Written as DNA, the CDR3 is TGCAGTGCGCCGTTCACAGATACGCAGTATTTT.

In regard to this clonotype: For a library built for alpha chains, this beta chain is a stray read; little rests on its size. CDR3 DNA sequence: TGTGCCATCAGTGACCCGCAAGGAACGGGAGGGAAAGAGACCCAGTACTTC. Its protein is CAISDPQGTGGKETQYF. The chain joins TRBV10-3 to TRBJ2-5, with 8 bases aligning to TRBD2. V lost 3 bases and J lost 3; bases outside the gene matches: 12. The CDR3 is 17 amino acids. The germline V gene encodes CDR1 ENHRY and CDR2 SYGVKD.

About this clonotype itself: Being off target in a library aimed at alpha chains, this beta chain has a size of little meaning. The V and J genes are TRBV5-1 and TRBJ1-2; D uncertain. From germline, CDR1 is SGHRS and CDR2 YFSETQ. The CDR3 runs to 16 residues. With 0 bases removed from V and 0 bases from J, the gap between germline ends came to 12 bases. The CDR3 bases are TGCGCCAGCAGCTTGGGGGCGACACAATCTAACTATGGCTACACCTTC. Amino acid sequence: CASSLGATQSNYGYTF. The variable domain in full, completed from reference TRBV5-1 and TRBJ1-2, reads KAGVTQTPRYLIKTRGQQVTLSCSPISGHRSVSWYQQTPGQGLQFLFEYFSETQRNKGNFPGRFSGRQFSNSRSEMNVSTLELGDSALYLCASSLGATQSNYGYTFGSGTRLTVV.

Comments on this clonotype: Found in a library prepared for alpha chains, this beta chain is an off-target read, and its abundance has little meaning. The chain joins TRBV20-1 to TRBJ2-1, with D possibly being TRBD1 or TRBD2 (5 bases each). Looked up from germline, CDR1 is DFQATT and CDR2 is SNEGSKA (reference sequence). The CDR3 totals 16 residues. V was clipped by 3 bases and J by 9 bases, with 24 bases between them. The CDR3 reads CSASENVRDPRGEQFF. The DNA for the CDR3 is TGCAGTGCTAGCGAGAACGTCCGGGACCCTAGGGGTGAGCAGTTCTTC.

As to this clonotype: A library prepared for alpha chains yielded this beta chain as an off-target read; its size is of little meaning. V usage is TRBV4-2 and J usage is TRBJ1-2, with D hard to call. The CDR3 covers 14 residues. Germline V gene lookup returns CDR1 LGHNA and CDR2 YNFKEQ. With 0 bases removed from V and 3 bases from J, the gap between germline ends came to 8 bases. CDR3 DNA: TGTGCCAGCAGCCAAGATTGGGCAGACTATGGCTACACCTTC. It encodes CASSQDWADYGYTF.

As for this clonotype: In a library made to pick up alpha chains, this beta chain is a stray read with a size that means little. The chain links TRBV7-7 to TRBJ2-3; TRBD2 agrees at 9 bases. Unmatched junction bases numbered 9, after V lost 1 base and J lost 1 base. Germline V lookup: CDR1 SSHAT, CDR2 FNYEAQ (reference sequence). The CDR3 covers 18 residues. The CDR3, as DNA: TGTGCCAGCAGCTTAGTCCCACAGAAGCGGGGGGGCACAGATACGCAGTATTTT. Translation gives CASSLVPQKRGGTDTQYF.

A remark on this clonotype: This beta chain is an unintended read in a library built for alpha chains; its size means little. The V and J genes are TRBV6-4 and TRBJ1-5; possibly TRBD1 for D (6 bases). Trimming took off 7 bases at V and 6 bases at J, with 16 bases between the two ends. The CDR3 totals 14 residues. The germline V gene has CDR1 MRHNA and CDR2 SNTAGT. The CDR3 DNA reads TGTGCCAGCATTATACAGGGTGTATGTCAGCCCCAGCATTTT. Its translation is CASIIQGVCQPQHF.

In the case of this clonotype: This beta chain is a stray sequence in a library constructed for alpha chains; its clone size is not meaningful. V gene TRBV11-2 combines with J gene TRBJ2-3, with 8 nucleotides matching TRBD2. V lost 5 bases to trimming and J lost 2 bases; unmatched junction nucleotides: 6. Looked up from germline, CDR1 is SGHAT and CDR2 is FQNNGV. The CDR3 covers 15 residues. The CDR3 coding sequence is TGTGCCAGCAGCCCCGCGGGGGGCCCCACAGATACGCAGTATTTT. This codes for CASSPAGGPTDTQYF.

About this clonotype itself: This beta chain is a stray sequence in a library constructed for alpha chains; its clone size is not meaningful. As DNA, the CDR3 is TGTGCCAGCAATCCACAGAGGGGTGAGCAGTTCTTC. As protein: CASNPQRGEQFF. This chain connects TRBV12-3 or TRBV12-4 to TRBJ2-1; possibly TRBD1 or TRBD2 for D (5 bases each). V lost 7 bases, J lost 9 bases, and 13 bases lay in between. This CDR3 region has 12 residues.

This clonotype was seen a few times. This beta chain is a stray sequence in a library constructed for alpha chains; its clone size is not meaningful. The chain recombines TRBV7-2 with TRBJ2-3; D is unresolved. V lost 5 bases to trimming and J lost 6 bases, with 15 bases between them. The CDR3 covers 14 residues. The germline gives CDR1 SGHTA, CDR2 FQGNSA. Written as DNA, the CDR3 is TGTGCCAGCAGCCGGGCCCACGAGACGGATACGCAGTATTTT. This sequence encodes CASSRAHETDTQYF.

Details on this clonotype: Within a library made for alpha chains, this beta chain is off target, and its count is uninformative. V and J are TRBV5-1 and TRBJ1-5; D gene ambiguous. The CDR3 runs to 14 residues. Per the germline V gene, CDR1 is SGHRS and CDR2 is YFSETQ. Trimming removed 4 bases at V and 2 bases at J, with 10 bases between. In DNA form, the CDR3 reads TGCGCCAGCAGCGAATCGGACGGCAATCAGCCCCAGCATTTT. The encoded protein is CASSESDGNQPQHF.

This clonotype was picked up a small number of times. This beta chain was picked up by a library intended for alpha chains and is off target, so its count carries little meaning. This sequence joins TRBV29-1 and TRBJ2-5; D uncertain. Trimming took 4 bases from V and 4 from J, leaving 10 bases between them. The length of the CDR3 is 12 residues. The germline CDR1 and CDR2 sequences are SQVTM and ANQGSEA. Here the CDR3 reads CSVVPGGETQYF. In DNA, the CDR3 is TGCAGCGTTGTCCCGGGCGGAGAGACCCAGTACTTC. Combining the CDR3 with reference TRBV29-1 and TRBJ2-5 gives the whole variable domain SAVISQKPSRDICQRGTSLTIQCQVDSQVTMMFWYRQQPGQSLTLIATANQGSEATYESGFVIDKFPISRPNLTFSTLTVSNMSPEDSSIYLCSVVPGGETQYFGPGTRLLVL.

Points on this clonotype: Found in a library prepared for alpha chains, this beta chain is an off-target read, and its abundance has little meaning. CDR3 DNA: TGCAGCGGCGAACTAGCGGGAAGCACAGATACGCAGTATTTT. This translates into CSGELAGSTDTQYF. This rearrangement joins TRBV29-1 to TRBJ2-3, with TRBD2 matching over 10 bases. The CDR3 sequence is 14 residues long. J was trimmed by 0 bases and V by 7 bases; bases with no gene match: 4. Germline V gene sequence: CDR1 SQVTM, CDR2 ANQGSEA.

In the case of this clonotype: Little can be read into the size of this beta chain, an off-target read in a library designed for alpha chains. The genes are TRBV3-1 and TRBJ1-2, with D perhaps matching TRBD1 (5 bases). Per germline, CDR1 LGHDT and CDR2 YNNKEL (reference sequence). CDR3 size: 14 residues. Trimming took off 0 bases at V and 7 bases at J, with 12 bases between the two ends. CDR3 sequence reads: CASSQDMQGRGYTF. In DNA form, the CDR3 reads TGTGCCAGCAGCCAAGATATGCAGGGCCGTGGCTACACCTTC.